The rows below give T cell receptor beta chains drawn from one sample of a study of blood T cell repertoires in COVID-19. Only in-frame clones appear in the TCRdb table, and some are missing; sequencing was by immunoSEQ multiplex PCR. The table lists about 400,000 clones, under 90% of them singletons. Sequenced material: PBMCs or T cells enriched from blood (not recorded which). The receptors shown here come from a woman in her twenties or thirties who had recovered from COVID-19. Both conserved end residues are part of each CDR3.

v_gene	j_gene	CDR3aa
TRBV11-2	TRBJ1-2	CASRFRDRDYGYTF
TRBV7-9	TRBJ1-5	CASSLAGGNQPQHF
TRBV3-1/TRBV3-2	TRBJ2-2	CASSPRTSWGGELFF
TRBV28	TRBJ1-2	CASSLTGGAGYDYTF
TRBV9	TRBJ2-7	CASSPTSGGDYEQYF
TRBV5-4	TRBJ1-1	CASSRKGAGYTEAFF
TRBV19	TRBJ2-7	CASSPNRGNTYEQYF
TRBV7-9	TRBJ1-1	CASSPGLSNTEAFF
TRBV9	TRBJ2-1	CASSVAGTSRNEQFF
TRBV5-8	TRBJ1-1	CASSLNRGTEAFF
TRBV7-9	TRBJ2-5	CASSFPGSYQETQYF
TRBV9	TRBJ2-5	CASSVGGYETQYF
TRBV5-6	TRBJ1-2	CASSWGQGTYGYTF
TRBV4-2	TRBJ2-7	CASSQVGTGVYEQYF
TRBV25-1	TRBJ2-2	CASSARDPGELFF
TRBV11-2	TRBJ2-3	CASSSLAWGTDTQYF
TRBV2	TRBJ1-2	CASSPRGPNYGYTF
TRBV6-5	TRBJ1-6	CASFTPTGSPLHF
TRBV4-2	TRBJ1-2	CASSQDPRHSNYGYTF
TRBV11-1	TRBJ2-7	CASSSQGADDEQYF
TRBV10-3	TRBJ1-2	CAISSLTGRGAYGYTF
TRBV5-4	TRBJ2-5	CASSLGSGVRGETQYF